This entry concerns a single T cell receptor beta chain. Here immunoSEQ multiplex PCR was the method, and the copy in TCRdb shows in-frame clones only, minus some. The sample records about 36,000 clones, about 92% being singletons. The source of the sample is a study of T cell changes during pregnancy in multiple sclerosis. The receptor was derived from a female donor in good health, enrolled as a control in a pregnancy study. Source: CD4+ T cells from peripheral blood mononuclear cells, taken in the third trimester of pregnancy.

The CDR3 is CASSLPGTVDEKLFF. CDR3 DNA: TGTGCCAGCAGCTTACCCGGGACAGTTGATGAAAAACTGTTTTTT. The chain couples TRBV7-4 to TRBJ1-4, with 7 nucleotides matching TRBD1. Trimming took 2 bases from V and 6 from J; bases not matched to a gene: 6. This CDR3 comprises 15 residues. The V gene's germline CDR1 is SGHVT and CDR2 SQSDAQ.